The 8 T cell receptor beta chains presented below share a single source sample, sequenced in a study of T cells after posttransplantation cyclophosphamide. TCRdb's table, derived via immunoSEQ multiplex PCR, lists solely in-frame clones and lacks some. The sample yields 30,000 to 35,000 clones, without any singletons. The sample comprised PBMCs. The receptors stem from a woman aged 45-65 years in good health and a related stem cell transplant donor.

This clone was counted ten times or more. The genes are TRBV7-3 and TRBJ1-2, with D possibly being TRBD1 (5 bases). The CDR3 is 14 amino acids. V was cut by 1 base and J by 11 bases, with 17 bases left in between. CDR1 is SGHTA, CDR2 FQGTGA, per germline. CDR3 sequence reads: CASSLNFQGPLYTF. Written as DNA, the CDR3 is TGTGCCAGCAGCTTAAATTTCCAGGGCCCATTGTACACCTTC.

This clone was recorded at least ten times. This chain links TRBV7-2 with TRBJ1-1; D gene unclear. Trimming removed 3 bases from V and 0 bases from J, with 8 bases in between. Germline V CDR1 and CDR2: SGHTA, FQGNSA. The length of the CDR3 is 14 residues. The CDR3 DNA is TGTGCCAGCAGCTTCATGCAGATGAACACTGAAGCTTTCTTT. It translates to CASSFMQMNTEAFF. Full variable domain (outside the CDR3, taken from reference TRBV7-2 and TRBJ1-1): GAGVSQSPSNKVTEKGKDVELRCDPISGHTALYWYRQSLGQGLEFLIYFQGNSAPDKSGLPSDRFSAERTGGSVSTLTIQRTQQEDSAVYLCASSFMQMNTEAFFGQGTRLTVV.

This clone was seen repeatedly, ten times or more. V gene TRBV28 combines with J gene TRBJ2-7; 9 bases are a match to TRBD2. The CDR3 consists of 14 residues. Germline values: CDR1 MDHEN, CDR2 SYDVKM. Trimming cost V 4 bases and J 9 bases; bases outside gene matches: 10. In DNA form, the CDR3 reads TGTGCCAGCAGTTGGACTTCCCTAGCGGGGTGGCAGTACTTC. This encodes CASSWTSLAGWQYF.

This clone has ten or more counts. This chain links TRBV7-8 with TRBJ1-4, with TRBD1 as a possible D gene (6 bases). Germline-derived CDR1 and CDR2 are SGHVS and FQNEAQ. The CDR3 length is 14 residues. Deletions cut 5 bases from V and 2 bases from J, with 9 bases between. Written as DNA, the CDR3 is TGTGCCAGCAGCCCTGACAGGACTAATGAAAAACTGTTTTTT. Translation: CASSPDRTNEKLFF.

This clone was counted ten times or more. The chain links TRBV7-2 to TRBJ2-5, with TRBD2 identical over 15 bases. In germline, CDR1 is SGHTA, CDR2 FQGNSA. With V trimmed by 6 bases and J by 0 bases, 2 bases remained unmatched. This CDR3 comprises 16 residues. In DNA form, the CDR3 reads TGTGCCAGCAGAGGGACTAGCGGGGGGTACCAAGAGACCCAGTACTTC. The encoded protein is CASRGTSGGYQETQYF.

This clone has ten or more counts. The chain joins TRBV4-1 to TRBJ1-1, with a weak D call TRBD1 (6 bases). Germline loops: CDR1 MGHRA, CDR2 YSYEKL. The V end lost 0 bases, the J end lost 4 bases, and 6 bases lay between the germline ends. The CDR3 is made up of 13 amino acids. Here the CDR3 reads CASSQDRGTEAFF. DNA for the CDR3: TGCGCCAGCAGCCAAGACAGGGGCACTGAAGCTTTCTTT.

This clone was seen repeatedly, ten times or more. J is TRBJ1-5 and V is TRBV27, with D possibly being TRBD1 (6 bases). Trimming cost V 3 bases and J 9 bases, with 9 bases left between them. CDR1 is MNHEY, CDR2 SMNVEV, per germline (reference sequence). The CDR3 spans 12 residues. CDR3 amino acids: CASSFLRGPQHF. CDR3 sequence (DNA): TGTGCCAGCAGTTTCCTCAGGGGGCCCCAGCATTTT.

This clone was seen many times. The chain employs TRBV7-3 and TRBJ2-5, with a possible D match to TRBD2 (6 bases). CDR1 SGHTA and CDR2 FQGTGA come from the germline V gene. The V and J ends lost 5 bases and 6 bases respectively, with 19 bases between them. The CDR3 extends over 15 amino acids. In DNA form, the CDR3 reads TGTGCCAGCAGCCCCCTGACGGGGGTTATGAAGACCCAGTACTTC. It translates to CASSPLTGVMKTQYF.